Shown below are 18 T cell receptor beta chains from a single sample sequenced in a study of blood T cell repertoires in COVID-19. Method: immunoSEQ multiplex PCR; TCRdb's copy keeps in-frame clones and lacks some. The sample includes some 96,000 clones, roughly 84% of them seen just once. The material sequenced was peripheral blood. The receptors stem from a human donor in a cohort sampled during active COVID-19.

The chain recombines TRBV5-1 with TRBJ2-3; 7 bases agree with TRBD2. This CDR3 is built from 15 residues. CDR1 is SGHRS and CDR2 is YFSETQ in the germline V gene. Trimming at V came to 6 bases and at J to 2 bases, leaving 9 bases not matched to a gene. The CDR3: CASTSSGGLTDTQYF. CDR3 bases: TGCGCCAGCACCTCTAGCGGAGGTCTCACAGATACGCAGTATTTT.

The chain is built from TRBV4-3 and TRBJ2-1; D is possibly TRBD1 (6 bases). Germline assignment: CDR1 LGHNA and CDR2 YSLEER. CDR3 length: 15 residues. The ends were cut back, 2 bases at V and 5 bases at J, with 13 bases in the middle. CDR3: CASSQSVRDNNEQFF. The CDR3 DNA reads as TGCGCCAGCAGCCAATCCGTCCGGGACAACAATGAGCAGTTCTTC.

This chain links TRBV2 with TRBJ1-3; 9 nucleotides agree with TRBD1. This CDR3 spans 15 amino acids. Germline V CDR1 and CDR2: SNHLY, FYNNEI. J lost 4 bases, V lost 5 bases, and 6 bases had no gene match. The CDR3 nucleotides read TGTGCCAGCAGTCAACAGGGGGCATCGGGAAACACCATATATTTT. Encoded protein: CASSQQGASGNTIYF.

The rearrangement links TRBV18 to TRBJ2-1; 7 bases are shared with TRBD2. This CDR3 is built from 17 residues. Germline CDR1 is KGHSH and CDR2 is LQKENI. V shed 2 bases, J shed 0 bases, and the junction held 7 bases outside the gene matches. For the CDR3, the DNA is TGTGCCAGCTCACCATTCGCAGGCGGGGGCTCCTACAATGAGCAGTTCTTC. It translates to CASSPFAGGGSYNEQFF.

The chain links TRBV30 to TRBJ1-2, with 9 bases fitting TRBD1. V dropped 2 bases and J dropped 6; count of bases not matched to a gene: 10. CDR1 and CDR2 (germline): GTSNPN, SVGIG (reference sequence). This CDR3 comprises 15 residues. CDR3 bases: TGTGCCTGGAGTCGGACAGGGGCTGGGGGAAATGGCTACACCTTC. It translates to CAWSRTGAGGNGYTF.

The V call is TRBV10-3, the J call TRBJ1-1; 7 nucleotides line up with TRBD1. The germline V gene encodes CDR1 ENHRY and CDR2 SYGVKD. V lost 2 bases, J lost 3 bases, and 12 bases stayed unmatched. The length of the CDR3 is 17 residues. CDR3 loop: CAISEQGGRVKDTEAFF. Here the CDR3 DNA reads TGTGCCATCAGTGAGCAAGGGGGCAGGGTAAAGGACACTGAAGCTTTCTTT.

The chain combines TRBV29-1 with TRBJ2-7; weak D call: TRBD2 (6 bases). The ends were cut back, 4 bases at V and 0 bases at J, with 10 bases in the middle. CDR3 length: 13 residues. Germline CDR1 and CDR2: SQVTM and ANQGSEA. DNA for the CDR3: TGCAGCGTTGTCGACGGGAGCTCCTACGAGCAGTACTTC. Translated, it gives CSVVDGSSYEQYF.

The chain joins TRBV9 to TRBJ1-2; no clear D gene. From germline, CDR1 is SGDLS and CDR2 YYNGEE. This CDR3 is built from 15 residues. Trimming pared 0 bases from V and 8 bases from J, leaving 17 bases between. The CDR3 protein is CASSVVSLPGGGYTF. CDR3 in DNA: TGTGCCAGCAGCGTAGTTTCGCTACCCGGAGGAGGCTACACCTTC.

This clone was detected once. The V and J genes are TRBV7-2 and TRBJ1-6, with D possibly TRBD1 on 5 matching bases. The V gene's germline CDR1 is SGHTA and CDR2 FQGNSA. The ends were cut back, 5 bases at V and 9 bases at J, with 17 bases in the middle. The CDR3 contains 15 residues. CDR3 sequence reads: CASSHGRGITSPLHF. CDR3 sequence (DNA): TGTGCCAGCAGCCACGGTAGGGGAATCACTTCACCCCTCCACTTT.

V usage is TRBV7-9 and J usage is TRBJ2-1; 16 bases are shared with TRBD2. The CDR3 has 19 residues. V shed 0 bases, J shed 0 bases, and the junction held 2 bases outside the gene matches. Germline CDR1 SEHNR, CDR2 FQNEAQ (reference sequence). The chain's CDR3 is CASSLAGTSGGASYNEQFF. The CDR3 DNA sequence: TGTGCCAGCAGCTTAGCCGGGACTAGCGGGGGGGCCTCCTACAATGAGCAGTTCTTC.

The chain recombines TRBV5-1 with TRBJ1-5; weak D call: TRBD1 (5 bases). Trimming pared 4 bases from V and 4 bases from J, leaving 12 bases between. The CDR3 loop spans 14 amino acids. Germline loops: CDR1 SGHRS, CDR2 YFSETQ. CDR3 coding DNA: TGCGCCAGCAGCCAAGGGACTGCTAATCAGCCCCAGCATTTT. Translated: CASSQGTANQPQHF.

The V call is TRBV7-9, the J call TRBJ2-1, with D perhaps TRBD2 (5 bases). V shed 0 bases and J shed 4 bases, with 13 bases lying between them. Germline CDR1 is SEHNR and CDR2 is FQNEAQ (reference sequence). The CDR3 length is 16 residues. CDR3 sequence: CASSLALGEIYNEQFF. The CDR3 DNA sequence: TGTGCCAGCAGCTTAGCGCTGGGAGAGATTTACAATGAGCAGTTCTTC.

This clone was observed once. This chain joins TRBV7-2 and TRBJ2-4; 10 bases align to TRBD2. The V segment lost 5 bases and the J segment 8 bases; nucleotides outside the gene matches: 9. The CDR3 covers 15 residues. Germline V gives CDR1 SGHTA, CDR2 FQGNSA. Here the CDR3 reads CASSRSGRNTDIQYF. The CDR3, as DNA: TGTGCCAGCAGCCGTAGCGGGAGGAACACCGACATTCAGTACTTC.

This chain uses TRBV6-5 with TRBJ1-2; TRBD1 agrees at 9 bases. V shed 6 bases and J 5 bases; nucleotides not matched to a gene: 10. This CDR3 comprises 15 residues. Germline CDR1 reads MNHEY; CDR2 reads SVGAGI. CDR3 DNA: TGTGCCAGCAGCTCCCCTAGGACAGGGGAGTATGGCTACACCTTC. The encoded protein is CASSSPRTGEYGYTF.

The rearrangement uses TRBV7-9 and TRBJ2-3, with TRBD2 matching over 11 bases. V lost 3 bases to trimming and J lost 0 bases; unmatched junction nucleotides: 8. CDR1 SEHNR and CDR2 FQNEAQ come from the germline V gene (reference sequence). The CDR3 covers 18 residues. The DNA for the CDR3 is TGTGCCAGCAGCTTTACTAGCGGGAGTTGGTCCAGCACAGATACGCAGTATTTT. It translates to CASSFTSGSWSSTDTQYF.

J is TRBJ1-5 and V is TRBV19; D is ambiguous. Trimming removed 6 bases at V and 1 base at J, with 4 bases between. The CDR3 is 12 residues long. Per the germline V gene, CDR1 is LNHDA and CDR2 is SQIVND (reference sequence). CDR3 coding DNA: TGTGCCAGTAGACAGAGCAATCAGCCCCAGCATTTT. It codes for CASRQSNQPQHF.

This chain connects TRBV12-3 or TRBV12-4 to TRBJ2-1; D is unclear. The CDR3 runs to 12 residues. V was pared by 3 bases and J by 9 bases, with 9 bases between. For the CDR3, the DNA is TGTGCCAGCAGTTTTCTCGTCGGTGAGCAGTTCTTC. This codes for CASSFLVGEQFF.

J is TRBJ2-1 and V is TRBV5-1; D not resolved. The V and J ends lost 0 bases and 10 bases respectively, with 5 bases between them. The germline V gene encodes CDR1 SGHRS and CDR2 YFSETQ. There are 11 residues in the CDR3. This CDR3 reads CASSLDREQFF. The CDR3, as DNA: TGCGCCAGCAGCTTGGACCGGGAGCAGTTCTTC.